This T cell receptor (beta chain) comes out of a study of persistence of HIV-infected CD4 T cells. Whole-study results and caveats: Antigen-responding cells were enriched for degenerate expanded CDR3beta sequences.

In regard to this clone: What it binds is not known.

Overlapping HIV-1 Gag 15-mer peptides at roughly 1 ug per peptide per mL were used. Memory cells lacking CD40L and CD69 with high CD45RO were sorted. This was the immunoSEQ version 4 assay in survey mode. Sequenced by immunoSEQ multiplex PCR; TCRdb stores in-frame clones only, minus some. The data contain some 58,000 clones, over 60% of them singletons. Per the germline V gene, CDR1 is SGHNT and CDR2 is YYREEE (reference sequence). The CDR3 runs to 13 residues. V lost 2 bases, J lost 0 bases, and 3 bases lay in between. The input for sequencing was CD4+ T cells sorted from PBMCs after roughly 17-hour stimulation, taken from a patient who received antiretroviral therapy. The sequence derives from an adult man with HIV who was CMV-seropositive. The V gene is TRBV5-4, the J gene TRBJ1-3, with unresolved D. The CDR3 sequence is CASSFGSGNTIYF. DNA of the CDR3: TGTGCCAGCAGCTTTGGCTCTGGAAACACCATATATTTT.